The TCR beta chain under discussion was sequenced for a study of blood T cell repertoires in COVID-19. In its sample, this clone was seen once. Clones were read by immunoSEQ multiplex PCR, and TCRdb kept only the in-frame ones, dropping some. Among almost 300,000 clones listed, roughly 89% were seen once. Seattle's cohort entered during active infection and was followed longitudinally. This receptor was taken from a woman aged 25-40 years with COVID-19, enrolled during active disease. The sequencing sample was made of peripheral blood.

The CDR3 bases are TGTGCCAGCAGCCCGGAGGGGGGGTACCACAATGAGCAGTTCTTC. Residues: CASSPEGGYHNEQFF. This chain links TRBV7-2 with TRBJ2-1, with D tentatively TRBD2 (7 bases). V was cut by 5 bases and J by 5 bases, with 16 bases left in between. Germline-derived CDR1 and CDR2 are SGHTA and FQGNSA. This CDR3 is built from 15 residues.